The rows below give T cell receptor beta chains drawn from one sample of a study of control samples from healthy donors and cancer patients. The data were produced by immunoSEQ multiplex PCR, yet TCRdb's version contains in-frame clones alone and is incomplete. The data show roughly 50,000 clones, about 92% seen once. Sequencing was carried out using PBMCs. The receptors were sampled from a man aged 30 to 45 with colorectal cancer. Both conserved end residues are part of each CDR3. Fields, in order: D gene, J gene, V gene, clone size, CDR3 DNA, CDR3 protein. The D gene is left open where the match is weak. Clone size is shown for a subset of rows, as once, few, many or a class of expanded clone.

>-|TRBJ2-1|TRBV24-1|-
TGTGCCACCAGGAGAAGTACAGGCAATGAGCAGTTCTTC
CATRRSTGNEQFF
>TRBD1|TRBJ1-6|TRBV14|-
TGTGCCAGCAGCCCTTCGGACAGGGGGCAATATTCACCCCTCCACTTT
CASSPSDRGQYSPLHF
>TRBD1|TRBJ2-7|TRBV29-1|-
TGCAGCGCAGTTCCGGGACAGGGTGGAGACTACGAGCAGTACTTC
CSAVPGQGGDYEQYF
>TRBD1|TRBJ2-7|TRBV7-8|-
TGTGCCAGCAGCTGGGACAGCTCCTACGAGCAGTACTTC
CASSWDSSYEQYF
>-|TRBJ1-6|TRBV14|-
TGTGCCAGCAGCCAAGTTGGTATGACGGGCCCCCTCCACTTT
CASSQVGMTGPLHF
>-|TRBJ1-2|TRBV12-3/TRBV12-4|once
TGTGCCAGCAGAATCGGGGGGGTCTATGGCTACACCTTC
CASRIGGVYGYTF
>-|TRBJ2-1|TRBV11-2|once
TGTGCCAGCAGCTTATTCCGGGGGCCTAACAATGAGCAGTTCTTC
CASSLFRGPNNEQFF
>-|TRBJ1-2|TRBV9|-
TGTGCCAGCAGCGCGGGCGCTACTAACTATGGCTACACCTTC
CASSAGATNYGYTF
>-|TRBJ2-3|TRBV7-9|-
TGTGCCAGCAGCCCCCTATACGTCGCAGATACGCAGTATTTT
CASSPLYVADTQYF
>TRBD1|TRBJ2-1|TRBV3-1/TRBV3-2|once
TGTGCCAGCAGCCTTTCCGGACAGGGGGATTACAATGAGCAGTTCTTC
CASSLSGQGDYNEQFF
>-|TRBJ1-1|TRBV6-6|-
TGTGCCAGCAGTACACAGGTCATGAACACTGAAGCTTTCTTT
CASSTQVMNTEAFF
>-|TRBJ1-2|TRBV6-5|-
TGTGCCAGCAGTTGGGGAACGGGGCCGAACTATGGCTACACCTTC
CASSWGTGPNYGYTF
>-|TRBJ2-2|TRBV4-3|-
TGCGCCAGCAGCCAAGAGAGGACAGCCACCGGGGAGCTGTTTTTT
CASSQERTATGELFF
>TRBD2|TRBJ2-2|TRBV4-3|-
TGCGCCAGCAGCCATTTAGCGGGGCGGGGCACCGGGGAGCTGTTTTTT
CASSHLAGRGTGELFF
>-|TRBJ1-5|TRBV21-1|-
TGTGCCAGCAGCAAAGAAGTACGGGGACGGAGGGCCCCTTTCAATCAGCCCCAGCATTTT
CASSKEVRGRRAPFNQPQHF
>-|TRBJ2-2|TRBV6-2/TRBV6-3|-
TGTGCCAGCAGTTACTCGGGGAACACCGGGGAGCTGTTTTTT
CASSYSGNTGELFF
>-|TRBJ2-3|TRBV30|-
TGTGCCTGGAGTGTAGCTCTCACAGATACGCAGTATTTT
CAWSVALTDTQYF
>-|TRBJ1-1|TRBV4-3|-
TGCGCCAGCAGCCAAGAATGGGCCGGATTGAACACTGAAGCTTTCTTT
CASSQEWAGLNTEAFF
>TRBD1|TRBJ1-2|TRBV9|-
TGTGCCAGCAGCGGACAGGGGGGTGGCTACACCTTC
CASSGQGGGYTF
>TRBD1|TRBJ1-5|TRBV2|few
TGTGCCAGCAGTCGTCAGGGGGGAAACAATCAGCCCCAGCATTTT
CASSRQGGNNQPQHF
>-|TRBJ1-1|TRBV6-1|-
TGTGCCAGCAGTGAGGCAGCCAGTATTGGGAGGGCTTTCTTT
CASSEAASIGRAFF
>-|TRBJ2-7|TRBV7-2|once
TGTGCCAGCAGCTTAGTGGGGGGCGACGAGCAGTACTTC
CASSLVGGDEQYF
>TRBD1|TRBJ1-1|TRBV19|few
TGTGCCAGTAGGCTGGGACAGGGGGGGTACACTGAAGCTTTCTTT
CASRLGQGGYTEAFF
>-|TRBJ2-3|TRBV27|-
TGTGCCAGCAGTTTAGATCGGCAGGGTAGCGCAGATACGCAGTATTTT
CASSLDRQGSADTQYF
>-|TRBJ1-1|TRBV18|-
TGTGCCAGCTCACCAGACACAGATAACACTGAAGCTTTCTTT
CASSPDTDNTEAFF
>-|TRBJ1-2|TRBV27|-
TGTGCCAGCAGTAGAATTCCGGGGGACGGCGGCTACACCTTC
CASSRIPGDGGYTF
>-|TRBJ1-1|TRBV7-7|-
TGTGCCAGCAGCTTATCCAGAAACACTGAAGCTTTCTTT
CASSLSRNTEAFF
>-|TRBJ1-5|TRBV19|-
TGTGCCAGTAGTATTATCAGGGATAACAATCAGCCCCAGCATTTT
CASSIIRDNNQPQHF
>TRBD1|TRBJ1-2|TRBV7-9|-
TGTGCCAGCAGCTATCCGGGACAGGGACTCAGTGGCTACACCTTC
CASSYPGQGLSGYTF
>-|TRBJ1-1|TRBV30|-
TGTGCCTGGAGTGTGATAGGGAACACTGAAGCTTTCTTT
CAWSVIGNTEAFF
>-|TRBJ2-2|TRBV7-2|-
TGTGCCAGCAGCTTAGCGGGGCGGACGAACACCGGGGAGCTGTTTTTT
CASSLAGRTNTGELFF
>TRBD1|TRBJ1-6|TRBV7-6|-
TGTGCCAGCAGCCCCCTATGGGACAGAGATTCACCCCTCCACTTT
CASSPLWDRDSPLHF
>TRBD2|TRBJ2-1|TRBV7-2|-
TGTGCCAGCAGCTTAAAGGGGACTATTGAGTATGAGCAGTTCTTC
CASSLKGTIEYEQFF
>TRBD2|TRBJ2-5|TRBV10-3|-
TGTGCCATCAGTGCACGACTAGCCTGGGAGACCCAGTACTTC
CAISARLAWETQYF
>-|TRBJ1-5|TRBV4-3|-
TGCGCCAGCAGCCAAGAACCACAGGGTGGGCAGCCCCAGCATTTT
CASSQEPQGGQPQHF
>-|TRBJ2-7|TRBV2|-
TGTGCCAGCAAGTTCGGGGGAGGATACGAGCAGTACTTC
CASKFGGGYEQYF
>TRBD1|TRBJ2-6|TRBV11-2|-
TGTGCCAGCAGCAGCCGGGACAGGGGCGTCCTGACTTTC
CASSSRDRGVLTF
>-|TRBJ2-3|TRBV30|-
TGTGCCTGGAGTGCACAGGGTTACCTAATCACAGATACGCAGTATTTT
CAWSAQGYLITDTQYF
>-|TRBJ1-4|TRBV21-1|-
TGTGCCAGCAGCAAACAGATAACAGCAAGAACTAATGAAAAACTGTTTTTT
CASSKQITARTNEKLFF
>-|TRBJ2-5|TRBV10-2|-
TGCGCCAGCAGTGAATGGGCGGGACCCCCCAAAGAGACCCAGTACTTC
CASSEWAGPPKETQYF
>-|TRBJ1-5|TRBV19|-
TGTGCCAGTAGTATAAAGACAGATAATCAGCCCCAGCATTTT
CASSIKTDNQPQHF
>-|TRBJ1-5|TRBV10-1|-
TGCGCCAGCAAAAGACAGGCGACCACTCTATCCAATCAGCCCCAGCATTTT
CASKRQATTLSNQPQHF
>-|TRBJ2-2|TRBV9|-
TGTGCCAGCAGCGTAGGGGGCCTTAACACCGGGGAGCTGTTTTTT
CASSVGGLNTGELFF
>TRBD1|TRBJ2-7|TRBV5-4|once
TGTGCCAGCAGCCCCGGGACAGGGACCTACGAGCAGTACTTC
CASSPGTGTYEQYF
>TRBD2|TRBJ2-1|TRBV10-1|-
TGCGCCAGCAGTGACTCCGGGACTAGCGGGGGGTACAATGAGCAGTTCTTC
CASSDSGTSGGYNEQFF
>-|TRBJ1-3|TRBV7-8|once
TGTGCCAGCAGCTTAACGGGGGAGGCTTCTGGAAACACCATATATTTT
CASSLTGEASGNTIYF
>-|TRBJ1-4|TRBV29-1|-
TGCAGCGTTGTTGGGGGAGGCGACGAAAAACTGTTTTTT
CSVVGGGDEKLFF
>TRBD2|TRBJ2-7|TRBV29-1|-
TGCAGCGCCCTGGGGGGGGTTTCCTACGAGCAGTACTTC
CSALGGVSYEQYF
>-|TRBJ2-2|TRBV30|-
TGTGCCTGGAGTGGGGGACTGGCGAACACCGGGGAGCTGTTTTTT
CAWSGGLANTGELFF
>-|TRBJ2-5|TRBV7-2|once
TGTGCCAGCAGCTTAGAAGGAAGGGGACAATCGGAGACCCAGTACTTC
CASSLEGRGQSETQYF
>-|TRBJ1-6|TRBV10-2|-
TGCGCCAGCAGGGACTCACCGGGACCCTTTAGCTCCTATAATTCACCCCTCCACTTT
CASRDSPGPFSSYNSPLHF
>-|TRBJ2-3|TRBV6-5|-
TGTGCCAGCAGTTACCTGGATACGCAGTATTTT
CASSYLDTQYF
>-|TRBJ2-7|TRBV4-3|-
TGCGCCAGCAGCCAAGACAGACAGAGATCCTACGAGCAGTACTTC
CASSQDRQRSYEQYF
>TRBD1|TRBJ1-1|TRBV6-6|-
TGTGCCAGCAGAAAAGGACAGGGGGACACTGAAGCTTTCTTT
CASRKGQGDTEAFF
>-|TRBJ2-7|TRBV10-3|-
TGTGCCATCAGTTCGGACCTCCCACCCTACGAGCAGTACTTC
CAISSDLPPYEQYF
>-|TRBJ2-2|TRBV11-3|few
TGTGCCAGCAGCTTGGCAGGGGTCCGCACCGGGGAGCTGTTTTTT
CASSLAGVRTGELFF
>-|TRBJ2-1|TRBV5-4|-
TGTGCCAGCAGCTTACGCAATGAGCAGTTCTTC
CASSLRNEQFF